A selection of T cell receptor beta chains follows, all from one sample in a study of long-term antiretroviral therapy in people with HIV. Using immunoSEQ multiplex PCR, the repertoire was profiled, and TCRdb retains in-frame clones only, with some absent. The profile shows 20,000 to 30,000 clones, 79% of them singletons. The sample consisted of unsorted PBMCs, taken 1.2 years after starting antiretroviral therapy. Every receptor here comes from a woman aged 40 to 50 with HIV. Both conserved end residues are part of each CDR3. Each record gives: J gene, D gene, V gene, clone size, CDR3 protein, CDR3 DNA. D genes are given only for firm matches. Part of the rows lack a size; the others show once, few, many or a class for expanded clones.

>TRBJ2-3|TRBD2|TRBV5-1|once
CASSWARTSLNPTQYF
TGCGCCAGCAGCTGGGCCCGGACTAGTCTAAACCCTACGCAGTATTTT
>TRBJ1-1|NA|TRBV30|few
CAWGRERGAFF
TGTGCCTGGGGCCGTGAGCGGGGAGCTTTCTTT
>TRBJ1-1|NA|TRBV14|NA
CASSHMTTRAFF
TGTGCCAGCAGCCATATGACCACACGGGCTTTCTTT
>TRBJ2-2|NA|TRBV5-6|NA
CASSYLGRGPNTGELFF
TGTGCCAGCAGCTATCTAGGGCGAGGGCCGAACACCGGGGAGCTGTTTTTT
>TRBJ1-6|NA|TRBV6-5|few
CASSYEGRDSPLHF
TGTGCCAGCAGTTACGAGGGGAGGGACTCACCCCTCCACTTT
>TRBJ1-2|NA|TRBV4-3|NA
CASSFQGGDYGYTF
TGCGCCAGCAGCTTCCAGGGTGGGGACTATGGCTACACCTTC
>TRBJ2-2|TRBD1|TRBV7-9|NA
CASSSRPGTGGSPPGELFF
TGTGCCAGCAGCTCACGCCCCGGGACAGGGGGTTCGCCCCCGGGGGAGCTGTTTTTT
>TRBJ1-1|NA|TRBV19|NA
CASTWGGANTEAFF
TGTGCCAGTACCTGGGGGGGAGCGAACACTGAAGCTTTCTTT
>TRBJ1-1|NA|TRBV4-2|NA
CASSQEGTTLLNTEAFF
TGTGCCAGCAGCCAAGAAGGGACAACACTTCTCAACACTGAAGCTTTCTTT
>TRBJ1-2|TRBD1|TRBV4-2|few
CASSRESQGADGYTF
TGTGCCAGCAGCCGAGAAAGTCAGGGGGCGGATGGCTACACCTTC
>TRBJ2-7|NA|TRBV11-3|NA
CASSFLRYEQYF
TGTGCCAGCAGCTTCCTCCGATACGAGCAGTACTTC
>TRBJ1-4|NA|TRBV11-3|NA
CASSLGGAWEKLFF
TGTGCCAGCAGCTTAGGGGGGGCTTGGGAAAAACTGTTTTTT
>TRBJ1-5|NA|TRBV7-9|NA
CASSPLAGGGSLQHF
TGTGCCAGCAGCCCGCTAGCGGGGGGTGGGAGTTTACAGCATTTT
>TRBJ2-1|NA|TRBV19|NA
CASSTRTPSSYNEQFF
TGTGCCAGTAGTACTAGGACTCCCAGCTCCTACAATGAGCAGTTCTTC
>TRBJ1-3|NA|TRBV6-7|NA
CASSYSITCRAAGNTIYF
TGTGCCAGCAGTTACTCGATTACTTGCAGGGCGGCTGGAAACACCATATATTTT
>TRBJ2-7|NA|TRBV21-1|NA
CASSTQRQGPSSYEQYF
TGTGCCAGCAGCACACAAAGACAGGGGCCGAGCTCCTACGAGCAGTACTTC
>TRBJ2-1|TRBD2|TRBV29-1|NA
CSVEDGRTLYNEQFF
TGCAGCGTTGAAGACGGGAGGACCCTCTACAATGAGCAGTTCTTC
>TRBJ1-3|NA|TRBV18|NA
CASSPPKQTGNTIYF
TGTGCCAGCTCACCACCGAAACAGACTGGAAACACCATATATTTT
>TRBJ1-2|NA|TRBV7-8|NA
CASSIARSIYGYTF
TGTGCCAGCAGTATAGCCCGATCCATCTATGGCTACACCTTC
>TRBJ2-3|NA|TRBV4-2|NA
CASSDRDHEDTQYF
TGTGCCAGCAGCGACCGGGACCACGAAGATACGCAGTATTTT
>TRBJ2-1|TRBD2|TRBV5-5|NA
CASSLELAGHNEQFF
TGTGCCAGCAGCTTGGAGCTAGCGGGTCACAATGAGCAGTTCTTC
>TRBJ2-7|NA|TRBV2|NA
CASSVRSAETIDSYEQYF
TGTGCCAGCAGTGTCCGAAGTGCTGAGACTATCGACTCCTACGAGCAGTACTTC
>TRBJ2-7|NA|TRBV28|NA
CASSFLDNSFYEQYF
TGTGCCAGCAGTTTTTTGGACAACTCTTTCTACGAGCAGTACTTC
>TRBJ2-1|TRBD2|TRBV6-5|NA
CASSLLGLADEQFF
TGTGCCAGCAGCCTCCTCGGACTAGCCGATGAGCAGTTCTTC
>TRBJ2-2|NA|TRBV4-1|NA
CASSQEIVMTAELGGELFF
TGCGCCAGCAGCCAAGAGATAGTCATGACAGCGGAATTGGGGGGGGAGCTGTTTTTT
>TRBJ1-1|NA|TRBV27|once
CASSRTGYSPQAFF
TGTGCCAGCTCACGCACAGGTTATAGCCCACAAGCTTTCTTT
>TRBJ1-2|TRBD1|TRBV9|NA
CASSVGGTANYGYTF
TGTGCCAGCAGCGTAGGAGGGACAGCTAACTATGGCTACACCTTC
>TRBJ1-2|NA|TRBV19|NA
CASSIGQGLNYGYTF
TGTGCCAGTAGTATCGGGCAGGGACTTAACTATGGCTACACCTTC
>TRBJ2-7|TRBD1|TRBV9|NA
CASSPSTGLGEQYF
TGTGCCAGCAGCCCCTCGACAGGGCTCGGCGAGCAGTACTTC
>TRBJ1-5|TRBD1|TRBV2|NA
CASSEGIQGDQPQHF
TGTGCCAGCAGTGAAGGAATACAGGGGGATCAGCCCCAGCATTTT
>TRBJ1-1|NA|TRBV23-1|NA
CASSQLQPGPRNTEAFF
TGCGCCAGCAGTCAACTCCAACCGGGACCCAGGAACACTGAAGCTTTCTTT
>TRBJ2-2|NA|TRBV5-1|NA
CASSSRNTGELFF
TGCGCCAGCAGCTCACGGAACACCGGGGAGCTGTTTTTT
>TRBJ2-7|NA|TRBV20-1|few
CSASNNEQYF
TGCAGTGCTAGTAACAACGAGCAGTACTTC
>TRBJ1-1|NA|TRBV29-1|NA
CSVEDRYRVTTEAFF
TGCAGCGTTGAAGATCGTTACAGGGTGACCACTGAAGCTTTCTTT
>TRBJ2-3|NA|TRBV11-3|NA
CASSRTDTQYF
TGTGCCAGCAGCCGCACAGATACGCAGTATTTT
>TRBJ2-7|NA|TRBV7-2|NA
CASSLGSVGSHPSYEQYF
TGTGCCAGCAGCTTAGGGTCGGTGGGCAGCCATCCTTCCTACGAGCAGTACTTC
>TRBJ1-5|TRBD1|TRBV7-2|once
CASSSQTGGGQPQHF
TGTGCCAGCAGCTCCCAGACAGGGGGTGGGCAGCCCCAGCATTTT
>TRBJ1-1|NA|TRBV5-1|NA
CASSFSPGRLNTEAFF
TGCGCCAGCAGCTTCAGTCCGGGTAGACTGAACACTGAAGCTTTCTTT
>TRBJ2-7|TRBD1|TRBV5-6|NA
CASSLGDRYSYEQYF
TGTGCCAGCAGCTTGGGGGACAGGTATTCCTACGAGCAGTACTTC
>TRBJ2-2|TRBD2|TRBV10-3|NA
CAVRLAGNTGELFF
TGTGCCGTCCGACTAGCGGGAAACACCGGGGAGCTGTTTTTT
>TRBJ1-3|NA|TRBV5-6|NA
CASSFRRGIGSGNTIYF
TGTGCCAGCAGCTTCCGTCGGGGAATAGGATCGGGAAACACCATATATTTT
>TRBJ2-7|NA|TRBV27|few
CASSSSSYEQYF
TGTGCCAGCAGTTCTAGCTCCTACGAGCAGTACTTC
>TRBJ2-7|NA|TRBV7-9|NA
CASSPGGYEQYF
TGTGCCAGCAGCCCAGGAGGGTACGAGCAGTACTTC
>TRBJ1-4|NA|TRBV7-9|NA
CASSPWTNEKLFF
TGTGCCAGCAGCCCGTGGACTAATGAAAAACTGTTTTTT
>TRBJ2-7|TRBD1|TRBV11-3|NA
CASSLVQKGAYEQYF
TGTGCCAGCAGCTTAGTCCAAAAGGGGGCTTACGAGCAGTACTTC
>TRBJ1-5|NA|TRBV11-2|NA
CASSLTVNSNQPQHF
TGTGCCAGCAGCTTAACAGTCAATAGCAATCAGCCCCAGCATTTT
>TRBJ2-3|NA|TRBV27|NA
CASSRSVSTSTDTQYF
TGTGCCAGCAGTCGATCTGTATCGACCTCCACAGATACGCAGTATTTT